The 18 T cell receptor beta chains below all came from one sample that was sequenced in a study of cytomegalovirus exposure and HLA in healthy donors. Amplification used 60 Vbeta primers and 13 Jbeta primers. The protocol was immunoSEQ multiplex PCR, while the TCRdb copy is restricted to in-frame clones and leaves out a portion. The table includes 80,000 or so clones, 10% detected once. Sequencing was done on a sample of PBMCs. The receptor source for this set is a man between 60 and 75 years old in good health and CMV-seropositive.

The chain carries TRBV4-2 and TRBJ2-7; 12 positions agree with TRBD2. Looked up from germline, CDR1 is LGHNA and CDR2 is YNFKEQ. The CDR3 spans 16 residues. V dropped 1 base and J dropped 5; count of bases not matched to a gene: 6. The CDR3 spells CASSQGVLAGGHEQYF. The CDR3 DNA reads TGTGCCAGCAGCCAAGGGGTACTAGCGGGAGGCCACGAGCAGTACTTC.

This clone was seen a handful of times. This chain links TRBV6-4 with TRBJ1-1; D is undetermined. CDR1 is MRHNA and CDR2 is SNTAGT in the germline V gene. V was trimmed by 0 bases and J by 1 base, leaving 9 bases between them. The CDR3 runs to 15 residues. CDR3 nucleotides: TGTGCCAGCAGTGACTCGGGCAGCCCGAACACTGAAGCTTTCTTT. Its protein is CASSDSGSPNTEAFF.

Only a few counts were recorded for this clone. The V call is TRBV5-1, the J call TRBJ2-5; D gene unclear. Germline values: CDR1 SGHRS, CDR2 YFSETQ. V was cut by 4 bases and J by 7 bases, with 14 bases left in between. The CDR3 totals 13 residues. The CDR3 spells CASSDGSSVTQYF. Written as DNA, the CDR3 is TGCGCCAGCAGCGACGGGTCCTCGGTGACCCAGTACTTC.

This clone was observed a handful of times. Here the CDR3 reads CASSRTGDLGNQPQHF. CDR3 DNA sequence: TGTGCCAGCAGCCGTACAGGGGATTTAGGCAATCAGCCCCAGCATTTT. V usage is TRBV11-2 and J usage is TRBJ1-5, with TRBD1 matching 7 bases. Germline CDR1 is SGHAT and CDR2 is FQNNGV. The CDR3 is made up of 16 amino acids. Trimming cost V 5 bases and J 2 bases; bases outside gene matches: 9.

The CDR3 sequence is CASSLGTGETQYF. DNA for the CDR3: TGTGCCAGCAGCTTAGGGACAGGAGAGACCCAGTACTTC. This chain connects TRBV7-3 to TRBJ2-5; 8 bases are shared with TRBD1. The germline CDR1 and CDR2 sequences are SGHTA and FQGTGA. CDR3 length: 13 residues. The V and J ends lost 2 bases and 4 bases, in that order; junction bases with no gene match: 0.

The chain employs TRBV5-1 and TRBJ2-1, with 10 bases that match TRBD2. V was clipped by 2 bases and J by 3 bases; unmatched bases: 5. The CDR3 is 16 residues long. The germline gives CDR1 SGHRS, CDR2 YFSETQ. CDR3 in amino acids: CASSLTTSGNYNEQFF. CDR3 nucleotide sequence: TGCGCCAGCAGCTTAACAACTAGCGGGAACTACAATGAGCAGTTCTTC.

The chain carries TRBV7-6 and TRBJ1-6; D not resolved. Trimming cost V 1 base and J 9 bases, with 7 bases left between them. Germline CDR1 and CDR2: SGHVS and FNYEAQ. CDR3 length equals 13 residues. In DNA, the CDR3 is TGTGCCAGCAGCTTAGGTACTGGTTCACCCCTCCACTTT. This gives the protein CASSLGTGSPLHF. The full variable domain, rest sourced from reference TRBV7-6 and TRBJ1-6, is GAGVSQSPRYKVTKRGQDVALRCDPISGHVSLYWYRQALGQGPEFLTYFNYEAQQDKSGLPNDRFSAERPEGSISTLTIQRTEQRDSAMYRCASSLGTGSPLHFGNGTRLTVT.

The rearrangement uses TRBV6-1 and TRBJ1-2; 10 positions match TRBD1. J lost 8 bases, V lost 6 bases, and 6 bases had no gene match. CDR1 is MNHNS and CDR2 is SASEGT in the germline V gene. There are 13 residues in the CDR3. The CDR3 region has the DNA TGTGCCAGCAGGCGACAGGGGGCGAAGGGCTACACCTTC. Protein sequence: CASRRQGAKGYTF.

V is TRBV9 and J is TRBJ1-3; D unclear. Germline CDR1 SGDLS, CDR2 YYNGEE. This CDR3 spans 18 amino acids. The V end lost 3 bases, the J end lost 0 bases, and 19 bases lay between the germline ends. The CDR3 DNA follows: TGTGCCAGCAGCGGAAGAGATTCCGCTTTGAGCTCTGGAAACACCATATATTTT. It codes for CASSGRDSALSSGNTIYF.

The table lists this clone with a few counts. One end of the junction fails to match germline, which may point to a read error. The CDR3 coding sequence is TGTGCCTGGAGTGAATCGCAGGGAAGGTCTTTC. Translation gives CAWSESQGRSF. The chain is built from TRBV30 and TRBJ1-2; TRBD1 might be the D (5 bases). Germline CDR1 and CDR2: GTSNPN and SVGIG (reference sequence). The CDR3 totals 11 residues.

DNA for the CDR3: TGCGCCAGCAGATCCGGGACAGGGGGCTCCTACGAGCAGTACGTC. Its protein is CASRSGTGGSYEQYV. This sequence joins TRBV5-1 and TRBJ2-7; TRBD1 agrees at 11 bases. V lost 5 bases, J lost 0 bases, and 4 bases stayed unmatched. Germline V gene data show CDR1 as SGHRS and CDR2 as YFSETQ. CDR3 length: 15 amino acids.

The sample holds a few counts of this clone. Other DNA sequences in this sample translate to the same CDR3. This rearrangement joins TRBV19 to TRBJ1-2; TRBD1 agrees at 8 bases. J was trimmed by 8 bases and V by 6 bases; bases with no gene match: 11. CDR1 LNHDA and CDR2 SQIVND come from the germline V gene (reference sequence). This CDR3 is built from 14 residues. The CDR3 bases are TGTGCCAGTAGCAATCGGCAGGGGGCCTTAGGCTACACCTTC. Protein: CASSNRQGALGYTF.

The sample holds a few counts of this clone. The chain couples TRBV6-1 to TRBJ2-7; the match to TRBD2 covers 7 bases. The V and J ends lost 6 bases and 5 bases, in that order; junction bases with no gene match: 7. Germline CDR1 reads MNHNS; CDR2 reads SASEGT. This CDR3 has 13 residues. The CDR3: CASRGGGIDEQYF. DNA for the CDR3: TGTGCCAGCAGGGGGGGAGGGATCGACGAGCAGTACTTC.

This chain connects TRBV19 to TRBJ2-1; 9 nucleotides agree with TRBD2. The V and J ends lost 7 bases and 4 bases, in that order; junction bases with no gene match: 5. The CDR3 contains 14 residues. Germline V gene lookup returns CDR1 LNHDA and CDR2 SQIVND (reference sequence). The CDR3 coding sequence is TGTGCCAGTACTAGCGGGAACTTATACAATGAGCAGTTCTTC. Protein sequence: CASTSGNLYNEQFF. The variable domain in full, completed from reference TRBV19 and TRBJ2-1, reads DGGITQSPKYLFRKEGQNVTLSCEQNLNHDAMYWYRQDPGQGLRLIYYSQIVNDFQKGDIAEGYSVSREKKESFPLTVTSAQKNPTAFYLCASTSGNLYNEQFFGPGTRLTVL.

This clone was seen more than once but under ten times. The rearrangement joins TRBV7-3 to TRBJ2-1, with 10 bases lining up with TRBD2. The V gene end was trimmed by 5 bases and the J gene end by 9 bases; junction bases not matched to a gene: 7. The CDR3 sequence is 14 residues long. CDR1 SGHTA and CDR2 FQGTGA come from the germline V gene. CDR3: CASSPSGGSLEQFF. CDR3 sequence (DNA): TGTGCCAGCAGCCCTAGCGGGGGTTCACTTGAGCAGTTCTTC.

The chain joins TRBV28 to TRBJ1-5; no reliable D call. Germline V gene lookup returns CDR1 MDHEN and CDR2 SYDVKM. The length of the CDR3 is 12 residues. V was shortened by 8 bases and J by 7 bases, with 12 bases between the two germline ends. CDR3 sequence: CASREVGQPQHF. The CDR3 coding sequence is TGTGCCAGCCGGGAGGTGGGGCAGCCCCAGCATTTT.

This clone was seen a few times. V is TRBV5-4 and J is TRBJ2-7; 12 bases fit TRBD2. The CDR3 covers 15 residues. CDR1 is SGHNT and CDR2 is YYREEE in the germline V gene (reference sequence). Trimming removed 4 bases from V and 2 bases from J; junction bases left unmatched: 4. The CDR3 loop reads CASSARTSGTYEQYF. In DNA, the CDR3 is TGTGCCAGCAGCGCCCGGACTAGCGGGACCTACGAGCAGTACTTC. The variable domain in full, completed from reference TRBV5-4 and TRBJ2-7, reads ETGVTQSPTHLIKTRGQQVTLRCSSQSGHNTVSWYQQALGQGPQFIFQYYREEENGRGNFPPRFSGLQFPNYSSELNVNALELDDSALYLCASSARTSGTYEQYFGPGTRLTVT.

J is TRBJ1-4 and V is TRBV9; 11 bases agree with TRBD1. The CDR3 totals 16 residues. V shed 3 bases, J shed 0 bases, and the junction held 1 base outside the gene matches. The germline V gene encodes CDR1 SGDLS and CDR2 YYNGEE. The chain's CDR3 is CASSGGQGATNEKLFF. DNA for the CDR3: TGTGCCAGCAGCGGGGGACAGGGGGCAACTAATGAAAAACTGTTTTTT.